This T cell receptor (beta chain) was identified during a study of blood T cells in healthy people across ages. Primed by a sample-barcoded 5' primer and a J-beta primer mix, a second PCR proceeded for roughly 6 to 12 cycles. Using its own MiXCR run on the 5' RACE reads, TCRdb lists one record per CDR3 protein. Among 450,000 to 650,000 distinct CDR3 sequences listed, about 24% were seen once. The CDR3 covers 17 residues. Germline values: CDR1 SEHNR, CDR2 FQNEAQ (reference sequence). Peripheral blood samples of 9 to 10 milliliters were drawn from each donor. These same records also appear under a second study, on T cells of mothers and their children. That paper adds: Healthy Caucasian mothers, a few in number, and their six children were the donors. The effect of thymic selection on TCR recombination output is similar between related and unrelated pairs.

The TCR was taken from a boy younger than 18 in good health. The sequenced sample was blood. This chain joins TRBV7-9 and TRBJ2-1; 7 nucleotides agree with TRBD2. Near its end, the DNA agrees better with TRBJ2-7, so the J call may be wrong. The CDR3 protein is CASSLYSGISVRYEQYF. The CDR3 nucleotides read TGTGCCAGCAGCTTATACAGCGGGATATCTGTTCGGTACGAGCAGTACTTC.